This note documents a single T cell receptor beta chain sequence. Its antigen is not yet known. Base qualities were left out, and no much larger clone turns up one base away. These data belong to a study of T cell responses to AZD1222 COVID-19 vaccine (dated by TCRdb to the early 2020s). As for the study more broadly: Because spike-specific TCR depth and breadth did not differ between the two schedules, AZD1222 recipients who got a second dose at roughly 4 weeks were pooled with those who got a second dose at roughly 12 weeks. TCR sequencing covered fewer than 250 trial participants: about 210 given two doses of AZD1222 and approximately 26 given two doses of MenACWY control vaccine. Trial participants were enrolled by age into 18-55, 56-69 and 70-plus year subgroups, with approximately 150, 30 and 60 TCR-sequenced participants respectively.

The CDR3 regions of human TCRbeta chains were subjected to immunosequencing. Per the authors' processing: Repertoire TCRs were checked for matches against a reference library of SARS-CoV-2-specific TCRs that had been generated using the MIRA antigen-specificity platform. Breadth was defined as the fraction of unique TCRs that were SARS-CoV-2-associated. Depth was defined as the fraction of total T cells that were SARS-CoV-2-associated. Using the MIRA data, each spike-specific TCR was mapped to the spike region that the TCR reacts to and placed in a CD4 or CD8 class. Log10-transformed breadth and depth values were compared by one-way ANOVA with Sidak's multiple comparisons tests. Here the immuneACCESS table is served through TCRdb, limited to in-frame sequences with V and J called. Missing clones are a known gap in these copies; in checked studies unresolved V genes cover under half, and the rest lacks a known reason. From that table come the V and J calls and clone size; the DNA was used to work out D and trimming. Counted in this sample were approximately 120,000 clones; 70% to 90% of them appeared once. In total, the top ten clones hold around 4% of the sample.

Here is what the overall study found, with its caveats: Because no samples from the day 14 peak response were available, repertoires could be characterized only after the peak T cell response. In the small 56-69-year group, the increase in depth fell short of significance, most likely because of low power. Nearly half of unique spike-specific TCRs reportedly recognized epitopes outside regions mutated in the B.1.351 and B.1.1.7 variants. The vaccine-associated CD4 TCRs covered the entire spike protein, and the dominant responses fell in regions 160-218 and 743-854. Conclusions about previously exposed vaccinees are limited, since just a handful of AZD1222 recipients were seropositive for SARS-CoV-2 at baseline. Participants were mostly white British, with more females than males. The authors suggested clonal diversity may have been underestimated. Spike-specific TCR breadth and depth rose significantly after two AZD1222 doses compared with day 0 and with MenACWY recipients.

The time point label, read with the paper, signifies: baseline before first vaccination. Samples from vaccinated people were obtained from the UK trials COV001 and COV002, which included a single-blind randomized controlled phase 2/3 trial of AZD1222 (ChAdOx1 nCoV-19) in healthy adults. For TCRbeta chain sequencing, PBMC samples were collected from trial participants at day 0 and at day 28 after the second dose. Sequencing used peripheral blood, obtained on day 0 of AZD1222 vaccination. The source is an adult in good health.

The DNA is as follows: TGCGCCAGCAGCCCAACACAGGGGGCGGATGAAAAACTGTTTTTT. The encoded protein is CASSPTQGADEKLFF. This chain is built from TRBV5-1 and TRBJ1-4; the central 9 bases match TRBD1. The CDR3 covers 15 residues, taking in both the cysteine and the phenylalanine. The sequence is cut down to CDR3 DNA, 45 bases in frame from base 1. Trimming removed 4 bases from V and 6 bases from J; the gene matches leave 7 bases unexplained. Via the germline V gene, CDR1 is SGHRS and CDR2 YFSETQ.